What follows are 9 T cell receptor beta chains derived from one specimen sequenced in a study of CD8+ T cells in alopecia areata (dated by TCRdb to about 2018). To prepare the library, the immunoSEQ multiplex PCR assay was applied. To provide template for TCR sequencing, every sample had RNA extracted and reverse transcribed into cDNA. In its TCRdb copy, this immuneACCESS table keeps in-frame sequences only and misses some clones. Where compared with another copy, unresolved V genes explain less than half of these, and the others have no known cause. In this sample the table shows 180,000 or so clones, about 72% of which occur a single time. The ten largest clones take up about an eighth of the sample. This specimen's time point label, per the study, means: baseline before oral tofacitinib. Sequences were derived from CD8+ T cells sorted from blood, sampled at week 0. These receptors were taken from a human donor with alopecia areata.

This rearrangement joins TRBV4-2 to TRBJ2-1; D assignment may be TRBD1 or TRBD2 (6 bases each). Germline V gene sequence: CDR1 LGHNA, CDR2 YNFKEQ. The CDR3 sequence is 14 residues long. Trimming removed 3 bases from V and 8 bases from J, with 14 bases in between. This CDR3 is CASSQGLGGDEQFF. CDR3 nucleotide sequence: TGTGCCAGCAGCCAGGGGCTCGGGGGCGATGAGCAGTTCTTC.

This clone was counted between two and nine times. The gene calls are TRBV29-1 and TRBJ1-2, with D maybe TRBD1 (5 bases). Trimming removed 4 bases at V and 0 bases at J, with 12 bases between. CDR1 SQVTM and CDR2 ANQGSEA come from the germline V gene. This CDR3 has 14 residues. CDR3: CSVAVGDANYGYTF. CDR3 bases: TGCAGCGTTGCCGTCGGGGACGCTAACTATGGCTACACCTTC.

The chain has TRBV7-9 and TRBJ2-3; D is ambiguous. Deletions cut 5 bases from V and 1 base from J, with 7 bases between. The length of the CDR3 is 13 residues. The germline CDR1 and CDR2 sequences are SEHNR and FQNEAQ (reference sequence). The CDR3 reads CASSPSGTDTQYF. The CDR3 DNA sequence: TGTGCCAGCAGCCCAAGCGGCACAGATACGCAGTATTTT.

In its sample, this clone was seen once. In the same sample, other DNA sequences code for this CDR3. The chain couples TRBV30 to TRBJ1-1; no firm D call. The germline gives CDR1 GTSNPN, CDR2 SVGIG (reference sequence). CDR3 size: 12 residues. The ends were cut back, 0 bases at V and 5 bases at J, with 7 bases in the middle. Here the CDR3 reads CAWSVTSTEAFF. The CDR3 bases are TGTGCCTGGAGTGTAACCAGTACTGAAGCTTTCTTT. The variable domain in full, with the rest retrieved from reference TRBV30 and TRBJ1-1, is SQTIHQWPATLVQPVGSPLSLECTVEGTSNPNLYWYRQAAGRGLQLLFYSVGIGQISSEVPQNLSASRPQDRQFILSSKKLLLSDSGFYLCAWSVTSTEAFFGQGTRLTVV.

This clone was counted between two and nine times. The chain has TRBV7-9 and TRBJ1-4, with D maybe TRBD1 (6 bases). This CDR3 is built from 15 residues. Deletions cut 5 bases from V and 8 bases from J, with 18 bases between. The germline V gene encodes CDR1 SEHNR and CDR2 FQNEAQ (reference sequence). This CDR3 is CASSPPTPGGEKLFF. In nucleotides, the CDR3 is TGTGCCAGCAGCCCCCCGACCCCGGGGGGCGAAAAACTGTTTTTT.

This chain uses TRBV6-5 with TRBJ2-4; 9 bases map to TRBD1. Germline-derived CDR1 and CDR2 are MNHEY and SVGAGI. The CDR3 length is 15 residues. V dropped 6 bases and J dropped 3; count of bases not matched to a gene: 6. CDR3 DNA sequence: TGTGCCAGCAGCTCCCGGGACAGGGTCAAAAACATTCAGTACTTC. This encodes CASSSRDRVKNIQYF.

This chain joins TRBV29-1 and TRBJ2-7; TRBD2 matches 12 bases. The CDR3 has 14 amino acids. With V trimmed by 7 bases and J by 4 bases, 8 bases remained unmatched. Germline CDR1 SQVTM, CDR2 ANQGSEA. The CDR3 reads CSGLAGGPQYEQYF. CDR3 in DNA: TGCAGCGGGCTAGCGGGGGGGCCTCAGTACGAGCAGTACTTC.

This chain links TRBV29-1 with TRBJ2-1; D is unresolved. Germline V gene lookup returns CDR1 SQVTM and CDR2 ANQGSEA. The length of the CDR3 is 16 residues. The V and J ends lost 3 bases and 0 bases respectively, with 15 bases between them. The CDR3 is CSVDDGARLSYNEQFF. In DNA form, the CDR3 reads TGCAGCGTTGATGACGGAGCGAGACTCTCCTACAATGAGCAGTTCTTC.

The V and J genes are TRBV7-8 and TRBJ1-5; no clear D. CDR1 and CDR2 (germline): SGHVS, FQNEAQ. This CDR3 region has 15 residues. V lost 0 bases, J lost 5 bases, and 11 bases lay in between. CDR3 protein: CASSLAGGVDQPQHF. The CDR3 coding sequence is TGTGCCAGCAGCTTAGCGGGTGGGGTGGATCAGCCCCAGCATTTT.